This T cell receptor beta chain originates from a study of early T cells in non-severe SARS-CoV-2 infection. This clonotype was picked up many times. The CDR3 contains 13 residues. The germline gives CDR1 MDHEN, CDR2 SYDVKM. The V and J ends lost 5 bases and 3 bases respectively, with 11 bases between them. Attachment of unique molecular identifiers was made to individual cDNA molecules. TCRdb reanalysed the 5' RACE reads using MiXCR and keeps one entry per CDR3 protein. The sample consists of around 33,000 distinct CDR3 sequences, about 4.5% of them appearing once. The origin of this receptor is an adult who was a healthcare worker with PCR-confirmed SARS-CoV-2 infection or an uninfected control (not recorded which). The rearrangement links TRBV28 to TRBJ2-7; weak D call: TRBD1 (6 bases). The sequenced material came from whole blood. In nucleotides, the CDR3 is TGTGCCAGCAGTCTCTTGACAGGCTACGAGCAGTACTTC. Amino acid sequence: CASSLLTGYEQYF.